These 5 T cell receptor beta chains were all obtained from the same sample, sequenced in a study of molecular identifiers for immune sequencing clone quantification. TCRdb recomputed calls from the PCR reads with MiXCR, one row per CDR3 protein. The data contain about 640,000 distinct CDR3 sequences, approximately 20% of them singletons. Sequencing input: naive CD8+ T cells from blood, with Jurkat cell RNA spiked in. Regarding subset: FACS-sorted CD8+CD4-CCR7+CD45RA+ naive T cells. The receptors were gathered from a human donor in good health. Some libraries in this study had Jurkat cell RNA spiked in.

The sample holds many counts of this clonotype. The chain couples TRBV5-4 to TRBJ1-2, with D perhaps TRBD1 (6 bases). The V gene's germline CDR1 is SGHNT and CDR2 YYREEE (reference sequence). The germline V and J ends were trimmed by 3 bases and 2 bases, with 14 bases remaining between them. The CDR3 is 15 residues long. This CDR3 reads CASSWDRDKNYGYTF. The CDR3 coding sequence is TGTGCCAGCAGCTGGGATCGGGACAAGAACTATGGCTACACCTTC.

This clonotype was counted ten times or more. The chain has TRBV6-5 and TRBJ2-3; TRBD2 aligns across 7 bases. CDR1 MNHEY and CDR2 SVGAGI come from the germline V gene. This CDR3 contains 15 residues. V was pared by 6 bases and J by 6 bases, with 12 bases of the junction left unmatched. The CDR3 nucleotides read TGTGCCAGCAGCTTGACTAGCACTCCCCTCGATACGCAGTATTTT. It is translated as CASSLTSTPLDTQYF.

The genes are TRBV27 and TRBJ2-1; TRBD1 matches at 8 bases. CDR3 length: 15 amino acids. The junction had 10 bases not matched to a gene; V was cut back by 5 bases and J by 7 bases. Germline V CDR1 and CDR2: MNHEY, SMNVEV (reference sequence). The CDR3 DNA sequence: TGTGCCAGCAGTCTAACAGGGGGTTTGGGAAATGAGCAGTTCTTC. The encoded protein is CASSLTGGLGNEQFF.

This clonotype was seen a handful of times. This sequence joins TRBV19 and TRBJ2-7; TRBD2 agrees at 10 bases. The CDR3 sequence is 14 residues long. V dropped 8 bases and J dropped 4; count of bases not matched to a gene: 8. Germline CDR1 LNHDA, CDR2 SQIVND (reference sequence). CDR3 sequence reads: CASAKRGGFYEQYF. For the CDR3, the DNA is TGTGCCAGTGCGAAGCGGGGGGGTTTTTACGAGCAGTACTTC.

This clonotype has only one observation. The chain is built from TRBV29-1 and TRBJ2-1; TRBD1 is a possible D gene (6 bases). This CDR3 comprises 16 residues. Germline CDR1 and CDR2: SQVTM and ANQGSEA. With 1 base removed from V and 5 bases from J, the gap between germline ends came to 18 bases. This CDR3 reads CSVEVPQVGTHNEQFF. The CDR3 nucleotides read TGCAGCGTTGAAGTCCCTCAGGTTGGGACACACAATGAGCAGTTCTTC.